The T cell receptor (beta chain) under discussion was sequenced for a study of a mutant IDH1 vaccine in newly diagnosed glioma. Study-wide context: Earlier care involved radiotherapy, temozolomide, or both, and the majority received both.

Trimming took 10 bases from V and 5 from J, leaving 11 bases between them. CDR3 length: 11 amino acids. CDR1 and CDR2 (germline): SNHLY, FYNNEI. Using immunoSEQ multiplex PCR, the repertoire was profiled, and TCRdb retains in-frame clones only, with some absent. The sample carries about 50,000 clones, around four fifths recorded once. In the case of this clone: Its antigen remains unidentified.

Indicated time point: week 5, during vaccination. Vaccination comprised doses that each held 300 ug of mutant IDH1 20-mer peptide, plus topical imiquimod. This sequence originates from a woman aged 45-65 years with glioma. This sequence joins TRBV2 and TRBJ1-1; D unclear. The source material was PBMCs, sampled from a glioma patient whose treatment included an IDH1 peptide vaccine. CDR3 nucleotide sequence: TGTGCCACGCTAAGGAATACTGAAGCTTTCTTT. Translation gives CATLRNTEAFF.